A selection of T cell receptor beta chains follows, all from one sample in a study of patients and donors after allogeneic stem cell transplantation. MiXCR, run by TCRdb on the RT-PCR reads, gives a single entry per CDR3 protein. The sample gives about 960,000 distinct CDR3 sequences, 15% to 20% of which show up once; about 6% is in the top ten. The source material was blood, either unsorted or a sorted T cell fraction (not recorded which). Receptors were obtained from a human donor who was either an allogeneic HSCT recipient or a stem cell or donor lymphocyte infusion donor (not recorded which). It is not recorded whose cells these are; they may come from a transplant donor. Each CDR3 is given with its conserved first and last residue. A D gene is named only where the DNA matches it firmly. Clone size is shown for a subset of rows, as once, few, many or a class of expanded clone.

v_call	clone_size	j_call	d_call	cdr3_aa	cdr3_nt
TRBV12-3/TRBV12-4	-	TRBJ2-1	-	CASSSSFVRTYNEQFF	TGTGCCAGCAGTTCCTCATTCGTGCGAACCTACAATGAGCAGTTCTTC
TRBV4-1	-	TRBJ2-1	TRBD2	CASSQAPGGPPYNEQFF	TGCGCCAGCAGCCAAGCGCCGGGGGGGCCCCCCTACAATGAGCAGTTCTTC
TRBV5-6	few	TRBJ2-1	-	CASSLITAGVYNEQFF	TGTGCCAGCAGCTTGATAACGGCAGGGGTATACAATGAGCAGTTCTTC
TRBV7-9	few	TRBJ2-5	-	CASSLGGTTLYQETQYF	TGTGCCAGCAGCTTAGGGGGGACGACACTGTACCAAGAGACCCAGTACTTC
TRBV7-2	few	TRBJ2-3	TRBD2	CASSPLAGLHTDTQYF	TGTGCCAGCAGCCCGCTAGCGGGGCTCCACACAGATACGCAGTATTTT
TRBV10-3	many	TRBJ2-2	TRBD2	CAIRGTRTDGELFF	TGTGCCATCCGAGGGACTAGAACGGACGGGGAGCTGTTTTTT
TRBV6-1	-	TRBJ1-2	TRBD1	CASSIPGQWLSYTF	TGTGCCAGCAGCATTCCGGGACAGTGGCTTAGCTACACCTTC
TRBV7-2	-	TRBJ2-7	TRBD1	CASSQYRDSSYEQYF	TGTGCCAGCAGTCAATACCGGGACAGCTCCTACGAGCAGTACTTC
TRBV2	-	TRBJ2-7	-	CASSELAYEQYF	TGTGCCAGCAGTGAATTAGCTTACGAGCAGTACTTC
TRBV27	few	TRBJ1-4	TRBD1	CASSAGGYGGEKLFF	TGTGCCAGCAGTGCAGGGGGTTATGGGGGTGAAAAACTGTTTTTT
TRBV29-1	many	TRBJ2-3	TRBD1	CSVGTGGDTQYF	TGCAGCGTTGGGACAGGGGGAGATACGCAGTATTTT
TRBV4-2	once	TRBJ1-2	-	CASSQVGLLYGYTF	TGTGCCAGCAGCCAAGTAGGGTTACTCTATGGCTACACCTTC
TRBV9	few	TRBJ1-6	-	CASSRAGGGPLHF	TGTGCCAGCAGCCGGGCCGGGGGCGGGCCCCTCCACTTT
TRBV24-1	-	TRBJ2-5	-	CATSDFGQKKETQYF	TGTGCCACCAGTGATTTTGGACAGAAGAAAGAGACCCAGTACTTC
TRBV3-1	-	TRBJ2-1	-	CASSQEHLQFF	TGTGCCAGCAGCCAGGAACACCTTCAGTTCTTC
TRBV3-1	-	TRBJ2-1	TRBD2	CASSQVSLAGVNEQFF	TGTGCCAGCAGCCAAGTGTCTCTAGCGGGAGTAAATGAGCAGTTCTTC
TRBV11-2	-	TRBJ2-1	TRBD2	CASSLTLAVYNEQFF	TGTGCCAGCAGCTTAACACTAGCGGTTTACAATGAGCAGTTCTTC
TRBV5-1	few	TRBJ2-1	-	CASSLVRSDEQFF	TGCGCCAGCAGCTTGGTGCGCAGCGATGAGCAGTTCTTC
TRBV20-1	few	TRBJ2-2	-	CSARGGRGTGELFF	TGCAGTGCTAGGGGGGGTCGGGGGACCGGGGAGCTGTTTTTT
TRBV11-2	few	TRBJ1-2	TRBD1	CASSPPTGTSYGYTF	TGTGCCAGCAGCCCACCGACAGGGACGAGCTATGGCTACACCTTC
TRBV9	few	TRBJ2-2	-	CASSPRTSLERTGELFF	TGTGCCAGCAGCCCCCGGACCTCCCTGGAAAGGACCGGGGAGCTGTTTTTT
TRBV19	-	TRBJ2-1	-	CASSIRQGAYNEQFF	TGTGCCAGTAGTATACGCCAGGGAGCCTACAATGAGCAGTTCTTC
TRBV15	few	TRBJ1-4	TRBD1	CATSRGKGAGNEKLFF	TGTGCCACCAGCAGAGGAAAGGGGGCGGGAAATGAAAAACTGTTTTTT
TRBV3-1	-	TRBJ2-2	TRBD2	CASSPGLAEFTGELFF	TGTGCCAGCAGCCCGGGACTAGCGGAATTCACCGGGGAGCTGTTTTTT
TRBV5-4	-	TRBJ1-2	-	CASSSRNNYGYTF	TGTGCCAGCAGCTCACGAAATAACTATGGCTACACCTTC
TRBV20-1	-	TRBJ2-7	TRBD1	CSASPGQGPYEQYF	TGCAGTGCTAGCCCCGGACAGGGACCCTACGAGCAGTACTTC
TRBV12-3/TRBV12-4	-	TRBJ2-2	-	CASTKRMAGELFF	TGTGCCAGCACCAAAAGGATGGCCGGGGAGCTGTTTTTT
TRBV5-1	-	TRBJ2-5	TRBD2	CASRPLAGEGTQYF	TGCGCCAGCAGACCACTAGCGGGAGAAGGGACCCAGTACTTC
TRBV14	many	TRBJ2-1	-	CASSQDPSSYNEQFF	TGTGCCAGCAGCCAAGACCCGAGCTCCTACAATGAGCAGTTCTTC
TRBV5-6	-	TRBJ2-2	TRBD2	CASSLGGRMANTGELFF	TGTGCCAGCAGCTTAGGCGGGAGAATGGCGAACACCGGGGAGCTGTTTTTT
TRBV5-1	few	TRBJ2-6	TRBD1	CASSLEGTGDNSGANVLTF	TGCGCCAGCAGCTTGGAAGGGACAGGGGATAATTCTGGGGCCAACGTCCTGACTTTC
TRBV4-1	-	TRBJ2-7	-	CASSQDSQLNFYEQYF	TGCGCCAGCAGCCAAGATTCCCAACTGAATTTCTACGAGCAGTACTTC
TRBV9	-	TRBJ2-7	TRBD2	CASSVGLAGTTYEEYF	TGTGCCAGCAGCGTAGGGCTAGCGGGGACAACCTACGAGGAGTACTTC
TRBV15	few	TRBJ2-7	-	CATSRNRGGGYEQYF	TGTGCCACCAGCAGGAACAGGGGAGGGGGCTACGAGCAGTACTTC
TRBV24-1	many	TRBJ2-7	TRBD1	CATSDPGTGSYEQYF	TGTGCCACCAGTGATCCCGGGACAGGGTCCTACGAGCAGTACTTC
TRBV10-3	few	TRBJ2-1	-	CAISPGDYNEQFF	TGTGCCATCAGCCCAGGGGACTACAATGAGCAGTTCTTC
TRBV25-1	few	TRBJ1-1	TRBD1	CASSDRTGEAFF	TGTGCCAGCAGTGATAGGACAGGTGAAGCTTTCTTT
TRBV6-2/TRBV6-3	-	TRBJ2-7	-	CASSYRGPYYEQYF	TGTGCCAGCAGTTACCGAGGACCTTACTACGAGCAGTACTTC
TRBV6-4	few	TRBJ2-1	TRBD2	CARGLADEQFF	TGTGCCAGGGGACTAGCCGATGAGCAGTTCTTC
TRBV20-1	-	TRBJ2-7	-	CSANREMTEQYF	TGCAGTGCTAATCGGGAGATGACCGAGCAGTACTTC
TRBV20-1	-	TRBJ2-1	-	CSARPQVLNNEQFF	TGCAGTGCTAGACCACAGGTCTTAAACAATGAGCAGTTCTTC
TRBV12-3/TRBV12-4	few	TRBJ1-3	-	CASRVSGADGNTIYF	TGTGCCAGCCGAGTATCGGGGGCTGATGGAAACACCATATATTTT
TRBV12-3/TRBV12-4	-	TRBJ1-4	TRBD1	CASSSYRGEDEKLFF	TGTGCCAGCAGTTCCTACAGGGGGGAGGATGAAAAACTGTTTTTT
TRBV24-1	few	TRBJ1-3	-	CATSDGRSSGNTIYF	TGTGCCACCAGTGATGGGAGGTCGTCTGGAAACACCATATATTTT
TRBV6-4	few	TRBJ1-1	TRBD1	CASSGPRDSLMNTEAFF	TGTGCCAGCAGTGGACCCCGGGACAGCCTAATGAACACTGAAGCTTTCTTT
TRBV4-1	-	TRBJ1-2	TRBD1	CASSHQGQGYGYTF	TGCGCCAGCAGCCACCAGGGACAGGGTTATGGCTACACCTTC
TRBV7-3	-	TRBJ2-1	-	CASSMTASSYNEQFF	TGTGCCAGCAGCATGACAGCTAGCTCCTACAATGAGCAGTTCTTC
TRBV12-3/TRBV12-4	many	TRBJ1-3	-	CASVEGLGGNTIYF	TGTGCCAGCGTCGAAGGTTTGGGAGGAAACACCATATATTTT
TRBV7-2	-	TRBJ2-4	TRBD2	CASARGGGGKNIQYF	TGTGCCAGCGCTAGGGGCGGGGGGGGCAAAAACATTCAGTACTTC
TRBV28	many	TRBJ1-5	-	CASSLRGRGQPQHF	TGTGCCAGCAGTTTAAGGGGACGTGGGCAGCCCCAGCATTTT
TRBV24-1	few	TRBJ2-4	TRBD1	CATSDRTGGQNIQYF	TGTGCCACCAGTGATCGGACAGGGGGCCAAAACATTCAGTACTTC
TRBV7-2	-	TRBJ2-5	-	CASSLGGPTETQYF	TGTGCCAGCAGCTTAGGGGGGCCGACGGAGACCCAGTACTTC
TRBV6-5	-	TRBJ2-3	-	CASSYDTDTQYF	TGTGCCAGCAGTTACGACACAGATACGCAGTATTTT
TRBV7-8	few	TRBJ2-3	TRBD2	CASSLSREGTQYF	TGTGCCAGCAGCTTATCGCGGGAGGGTACGCAGTATTTT
TRBV7-6	many	TRBJ2-3	-	CASSLRVRDTQYF	TGTGCCAGCAGCTTAAGGGTACGGGATACGCAGTATTTT
TRBV12-3/TRBV12-4	many	TRBJ1-4	TRBD1	CASSRPGTGATNEKLFF	TGTGCCAGCAGTCGTCCCGGGACAGGGGCAACTAATGAAAAACTGTTTTTT
TRBV5-1	-	TRBJ2-2	-	CASSLLLRGSWSTGELFF	TGCGCCAGCAGCTTGCTATTACGGGGGAGCTGGAGTACCGGGGAGCTGTTTTTT
TRBV9	few	TRBJ2-3	-	CASSAGPLPDTQYF	TGTGCCAGCAGCGCCGGCCCCCTACCGGATACGCAGTATTTT
TRBV27	-	TRBJ2-1	-	CASSPTPELALNEQFF	TGTGCCAGCAGTCCCACCCCCGAGCTAGCGCTCAATGAGCAGTTCTTC
TRBV7-9	-	TRBJ2-2	-	CASSIRTLTRTGELFF	TGTGCCAGCAGCATAAGGACCTTGACCCGAACCGGGGAGCTGTTTTTT